This TCR beta chain is drawn from a study of T cells in Graves' hyperthyroidism and ophthalmopathy. On the study more broadly: At the time of initial diagnosis and before any treatment, peripheral blood was collected.

This clonotype has at least ten counts. A NOSPECS grade of at least 4, a Clinical Activity Score of at least 3 and duration under 3 months were recorded in ophthalmopathy patients. Using RNA transcripts as the source, TCR beta CDR3 regions were amplified. An initial round of RT-PCR targeting the TCR CDR3 relied on the HTBI primer set. In TCRdb, the multiplex PCR reads were re-called with MiXCR into one record per CDR3 protein. The table lists 550,000 to 600,000 distinct CDR3 sequences, approximately 15% of them singletons. This CDR3 contains 14 residues. Deletions cut 4 bases from V and 5 bases from J, with 12 bases between. CDR1 and CDR2 from the germline V gene are LGHNA and YSLEER.

This TCR derives from a woman aged 18-29 years with Graves' ophthalmopathy. This chain connects TRBV4-3 to TRBJ2-1, with D maybe TRBD2 (5 bases). Sequenced sample: blood. CDR3 sequence reads: CASSRTGRDNEQFF. The DNA for the CDR3 is TGCGCCAGCAGCCGGACTGGGCGAGACAATGAGCAGTTCTTC.